Following are 29 T cell receptor beta chains from one sample sequenced in a study of tumor-infiltrating lymphocytes in primary liver carcinoma. For blood RNA, unsorted whole blood served as the source, and germline DNA was extracted too. Synthesis of TCR beta cDNA was carried out from 450 to 500 ng total RNA with a constant-region primer. Library construction for TCR beta comprised three nested multiplex PCR rounds performed with slightly modified ARM-PCR. Researchers ran the first two PCR rounds for roughly 10 cycles each with TRBV1-TRBV30 forward primers and a C-beta reverse primer. MiXCR was run by TCRdb on the multiplex PCR reads, yielding one entry per CDR3 protein. This sample has about 200,000 distinct CDR3 sequences, with approximately 64% found just once. Input material: peripheral blood. These receptors were collected from a woman in her sixties with primary liver carcinoma and hepatitis B virus infection.

A word on this clonotype: A read error may produce the germline difference seen at one junction end. This chain uses TRBV11-2 with TRBJ2-7, with 10 bases aligning to TRBD2. The CDR3 is 17 residues long. CDR1 and CDR2 from the germline V gene are SGHAT and FQNNGV. CDR3 nucleotide sequence: TGTGCTAGCAGCTTAGTTGGCCGAGCGGGAGGGCAACACGAGCAGTACTTC. Encoded protein: CASSLVGRAGGQHEQYF.

A few counts support this clonotype. The rearrangement links TRBV28 to TRBJ2-2; 14 positions match TRBD2. Germline assignment: CDR1 MDHEN and CDR2 SYDVKM. This CDR3 has 15 residues. V lost 5 bases to trimming and J lost 13 bases; unmatched junction nucleotides: 9. CDR3 region: CASSPGLAGVVRLFF. CDR3 bases: TGTGCCAGCAGTCCGGGACTAGCGGGAGTCGTTCGGCTGTTTTTT.

Regarding this clonotype: A much larger clone lies one base from this, so it may be a read error. The chain couples TRBV6-1 to TRBJ1-4; D unclear. The ends were cut back, 3 bases at V and 0 bases at J, with 8 bases in the middle. Germline V CDR1 and CDR2: MNHNS, SASEGT. CDR3 length: 15 residues. Here the CDR3 reads CASSEREATNEKLFF. The CDR3 bases are TGTGCCAGCAGTGAGAGGGAAGCAACTAATGAAAAACTGTTTTTT.

A word on this clonotype: The junction shows a germline mismatch at one end, possibly a read error. The V gene is TRBV6-1, the J gene TRBJ2-3; 9 nucleotides agree with TRBD2. Per the germline V gene, CDR1 is MNHNS and CDR2 is SASEGT. CDR3 size: 15 residues. The CDR3 DNA follows: TGTGCCAGTAGGGGGTATAGCGGGAGCACAAATACGCAGTATTTT. It encodes CASRGYSGSTNTQYF.

A word on this clonotype: A much larger clone is a single base away; this may be a read error. J is TRBJ2-5 and V is TRBV6-1, with unresolved D. Germline-derived CDR1 and CDR2 are MNHNS and SASEGT. The CDR3 runs to 11 residues. CDR3 sequence reads: CAVGRVETKYF. CDR3 coding DNA: TGTGCCGTCGGTAGGGTAGAGACCAAGTACTTC.

Regarding this clonotype: The junction and the germline gene differ at one end; a read error may be behind it. This chain uses TRBV7-8 with TRBJ2-6, with D uncertain. Germline V gene sequence: CDR1 SGHVS, CDR2 FQNEAQ. The CDR3 has 16 residues. The CDR3 sequence is CASSAQQFSEANVLTF. CDR3 bases: TGTGCCAGCAGCGCCCAACAATTTTCTGAGGCCAACGTCCTGACTTTC.

The sample holds one count of this clonotype. This may stem from a read error, because a much larger clone lies one nucleotide away. J is TRBJ2-5 and V is TRBV7-9; perhaps TRBD1 as D (5 bases). The CDR3 contains 13 residues. CDR1 and CDR2 (germline): SEHNR, FQNEAQ (reference sequence). Here the CDR3 reads CASRQQGGEIQYF. CDR3 in DNA: TGTGCCAGCAGACAGCAGGGTGGAGAGATCCAGTACTTC.

As concerns this clonotype: The CDR3 does not end in the conserved phenylalanine or tryptophan, so this is likely a read error. The chain couples TRBV11-2 to TRBJ2-7, with D uncertain. The CDR3 sequence is 12 residues long. Per the germline V gene, CDR1 is SGHAT and CDR2 is FQNNGV. Trimming shortened V by 8 bases and J by 0 bases, and 8 bases separated the two germline ends. DNA for the CDR3: TGTGCCAGCGGCCCGAGCTCCTACGAGCAGTACTTA. Protein product: CASGPSSYEQYL.

As for this clonotype: This may be a read error: a much more frequent sequence differs by one nucleotide. This sequence joins TRBV6-6 and TRBJ2-2; 7 positions agree with TRBD1. The CDR3 loop spans 16 amino acids. CDR1 is MNHNY and CDR2 is SVGAGI in the germline V gene (reference sequence). This CDR3 is CTSSYSKTGPTGELFF. The CDR3 DNA reads TGTACCAGCAGTTACTCTAAGACAGGGCCGACCGGGGAGCTGTTTTTT.

This chain uses TRBV28 with TRBJ2-7, with TRBD2 matching 11 bases. V lost 3 bases, J lost 4 bases, and 8 bases stayed unmatched. The germline gives CDR1 MDHEN, CDR2 SYDVKM. The CDR3 has 16 residues. CDR3 in amino acids: CASSFQTSGSRYEQYF. As DNA, the CDR3 is TGTGCCAGCAGTTTCCAAACTAGCGGGAGTCGGTACGAGCAGTACTTC.

CDR3 coding DNA: TGTGCCAGCAGCCCAGCGTGTGGCCGCGAGTATTTT. Its translation: CASSPACGREYF. This rearrangement joins TRBV11-2 to TRBJ2-3; D remains ambiguous. The CDR3 has 12 residues. Trimming removed 5 bases from V and 13 bases from J, with 16 bases in between. CDR1 is SGHAT, CDR2 FQNNGV, per germline.

As concerns this clonotype: A junction end diverges from the germline sequence, so it may reflect a read error. V gene TRBV11-2 combines with J gene TRBJ1-5; D is possibly TRBD1 or TRBD2 (6 bases each). With the DNA end fitting TRBJ2-3 better, the J assignment may be wrong. The germline V gene encodes CDR1 SGHAT and CDR2 FQNNGV. This CDR3 region has 17 residues. Here the CDR3 reads CANSLGPSGAENQPQYF. In DNA, the CDR3 is TGTGCCAACAGCTTAGGCCCATCGGGGGCTGAGAATCAACCCCAGTATTTT.

In this sample, this clonotype turned up once. Likely a read error: the CDR3 ends without its conserved phenylalanine or tryptophan. The chain joins TRBV6-6 to TRBJ1-2, with D perhaps TRBD1 (5 bases). The length of the CDR3 is 12 residues. The germline CDR1 and CDR2 sequences are MNHNY and SVGAGI (reference sequence). V gave up 5 bases and J gave up 6 bases, with 10 bases separating them. The CDR3 sequence is CASSPTTDGYTL. In nucleotides, the CDR3 is TGTGCCAGCAGTCCTACGACAGATGGCTACACCCTC.

The genes are TRBV5-1 and TRBJ1-2; D is perhaps TRBD1 (6 bases). Trimming stripped 1 base from V and 2 bases from J, with 9 bases between. Germline CDR1 is SGHRS and CDR2 is YFSETQ. This CDR3 spans 14 amino acids. The DNA for the CDR3 is TGCGCCAGCAGCTTGTCAGGGGCAAACTATGGCTACACCTTC. Encoded protein: CASSLSGANYGYTF.

Worth noting for this clonotype: A much larger clone sits a single nucleotide away, making a read error possible. The chain couples TRBV5-4 to TRBJ2-5, with D hard to call. This CDR3 comprises 15 residues. V was pared by 0 bases and J by 4 bases, with 13 bases between. Germline-derived CDR1 and CDR2 are SGHNT and YYREEE (reference sequence). The CDR3 protein is CASSLEARGPETQYF. In DNA, the CDR3 is TGTGCCAGCAGCTTGGAGGCGCGCGGACCAGAGACCCAGTACTTC.

The genes are TRBV7-9 and TRBJ2-1, with D possibly matching TRBD1 (5 bases). The length of the CDR3 is 17 residues. From germline, CDR1 is SEHNR and CDR2 FQNEAQ (reference sequence). Trimming left V 1 base short and J 2 bases short, with 15 bases between. The CDR3, as DNA: TGTGCCAGCAGCTTAGGCCTTTCAAGGGGTCCCTACAATGAGCAGTTCTTC. Its protein is CASSLGLSRGPYNEQFF.

V gene TRBV5-1 combines with J gene TRBJ1-1; a weak D match, TRBD1 (5 bases). CDR1 is SGHRS, CDR2 YFSETQ, per germline. This CDR3 has 14 residues. V was clipped by 3 bases and J by 1 base, with 10 bases between them. DNA of the CDR3: TGCGCCAGCAGCTCCGGGACTCCGAACACTGAAGCTTTCTTT. Its translation: CASSSGTPNTEAFF.

A note on this clonotype: A read error may produce the germline difference seen at one junction end. The chain joins TRBV11-2 to TRBJ2-3; possible D gene TRBD2, 5 bases. This CDR3 is 15 amino acids long. CDR1 and CDR2 from the germline V gene are SGHAT and FQNNGV. The CDR3 sequence: CACSLVASSTDTQYF. For the CDR3, the DNA is TGTGCCTGCAGCTTAGTCGCATCTAGCACAGATACGCAGTACTTT.

V gene TRBV11-2 combines with J gene TRBJ1-2; D ambiguous. Germline V gene lookup returns CDR1 SGHAT and CDR2 FQNNGV. V dropped 2 bases and J dropped 4 bases, with 8 bases sitting between them. This CDR3 has 13 amino acids. CDR3 region: CASSLTGLYGYTF. CDR3 nucleotides: TGTGCCAGCAGCTTAACTGGGCTCTATGGCTACACCTTC.

Concerning this clonotype itself: Mismatch with germline at one junction end may stem from a read error. This chain joins TRBV11-2 and TRBJ2-2; tentative D call: TRBD2 (5 bases). The CDR3 totals 14 residues. The V gene's germline CDR1 is SGHAT and CDR2 FQNNGV. The CDR3 is CASSFTSYTGEMFF. The CDR3 region has the DNA TGTGCCAGCAGCTTTACCAGCTACACCGGGGAGATGTTTTTT.

This clonotype has just a few counts. This chain links TRBV5-1 with TRBJ2-7; 10 nucleotides agree with TRBD1. The CDR3 length is 16 residues. V shed 1 base and J 2 bases; nucleotides not matched to a gene: 6. CDR1 SGHRS and CDR2 YFSETQ come from the germline V gene. The CDR3 sequence is CASSLKDRGRPYEQYF. DNA of the CDR3: TGCGCCAGCAGCTTGAAAGACAGGGGGCGACCCTACGAGCAGTACTTC.

Only one count was recorded for this clonotype. The final CDR3 position lacks the conserved phenylalanine or tryptophan, pointing to a likely read error. Because the CDR3's place on the DNA is in doubt, the DNA is left out and the CDR3 is given as listed by TCRdb. The rearrangement joins TRBV11-3 to TRBJ2-2; the table names TRBD2, a call not compared with the DNA. The CDR3 is 17 residues long, ends included. The germline V gene encodes CDR1 SGHNT and CDR2 YENEEA. The CDR3 sequence: CASSPGLAGGNTGELFL.

Concerning this clonotype: One end of the junction does not line up with germline, which may come from a read error. The chain combines TRBV4-1 with TRBJ2-7; 7 bases map to TRBD1. CDR1 MGHRA and CDR2 YSYEKL come from the germline V gene. The CDR3 loop spans 15 amino acids. The CDR3 sequence is CASSYNYRGPNEQYF. Written as DNA, the CDR3 is TGCGCAAGCAGCTATAACTACAGGGGACCCAACGAGCAGTACTTC.

This sequence joins TRBV5-6 and TRBJ2-5, with D maybe TRBD1 (5 bases). There are 15 residues in the CDR3. Germline V gene lookup returns CDR1 SGHDT and CDR2 YYEEEE. V lost 1 base to trimming and J lost 5 bases, with 15 bases between them. CDR3 coding DNA: TGTGCCAGCAGCTTGAGTCGACAGAGGAAGGAGACCCAGTACTTC. Translated, it gives CASSLSRQRKETQYF.

This clonotype is a singleton in its sample. This chain joins TRBV6-1 and TRBJ2-1; D call uncertain. Per the germline V gene, CDR1 is MNHNS and CDR2 is SASEGT. The CDR3 loop spans 13 amino acids. The CDR3 region has the DNA TGTGTCAGAAGTGTCCATACATTCAATGAGCAGTTCTTC. This translates into CVRSVHTFNEQFF.

This clonotype was seen many times. This rearrangement joins TRBV12-3 or TRBV12-4 to TRBJ2-5; 14 positions agree with TRBD2. Trimming at V came to 6 bases and at J to 7 bases, leaving 10 bases not matched to a gene. CDR3 length equals 16 residues. CDR3 nucleotide sequence: TGTGCCAGCAGGCACAGGACTAGCGGGGGGCCAGGGACCCAGTACTTC. Translation: CASRHRTSGGPGTQYF.

This clonotype was detected only a few times. A single base separates this from a much larger clone, so it may be a read error. The chain combines TRBV10-3 with TRBJ2-7; D is possibly TRBD2 (5 bases). The V end was cut by 6 bases, the J end by 3 bases, with 9 bases between. Germline loops: CDR1 ENHRY, CDR2 SYGVKD. CDR3 size: 12 residues. Here the CDR3 reads CAISEGHYEQYF. CDR3 coding DNA: TGTGCCATCAGCGAGGGCCACTACGAGCAGTACTTC.

The J gene is TRBJ2-7, the V gene TRBV7-2; D is undetermined. V was cut by 6 bases and J by 4 bases, with 10 bases left in between. CDR1 is SGHTA and CDR2 is FQGNSA in the germline V gene. The CDR3 sequence is 12 residues long. CDR3 DNA sequence: TGTGCCAGCAGTAAACACCTTTACGAGCAGTACTTC. It specifies CASSKHLYEQYF. Filled out from reference TRBV7-2 and TRBJ2-7, the complete variable domain reads GAGVSQSPSNKVTEKGKDVELRCDPISGHTALYWYRQSLGQGLEFLIYFQGNSAPDKSGLPSDRFSAERTGGSVSTLTIQRTQQEDSAVYLCASSKHLYEQYFGPGTRLTVT.

Regarding this clonotype: One end of the junction fails to match germline, which may point to a read error. This CDR3 is CASSASWGIAGTDTQCF. DNA of the CDR3: TGTGCCAGTAGCGCGTCCTGGGGCATTGCGGGGACAGATACGCAGTGTTTT. This chain connects TRBV12-3 or TRBV12-4 to TRBJ2-3; D might be TRBD1 (7 bases). CDR3 length: 17 amino acids.